This T cell receptor beta chain is drawn from a study of T cells in Graves' hyperthyroidism and ophthalmopathy. This clonotype appeared many times. Amplification targeted TCR beta CDR3 regions from RNA transcripts. The primer set for the first-round RT-PCR of the TCR CDR3 was HTBI. TCRdb processed the multiplex PCR reads anew with MiXCR; each CDR3 protein has one entry. The profile shows about 720,000 distinct CDR3 sequences, around a sixth of them singletons. Deletions cut 5 bases from V and 1 base from J, with 16 bases between. The CDR3 is made up of 16 amino acids. Germline values: CDR1 SGHAT, CDR2 FQNNGV. Blood from later-ophthalmopathy patients was taken at first hyperthyroidism diagnosis.

Sequencing used blood. The TCR was taken from a woman in her forties or fifties with Graves' hyperthyroidism that later progressed to Graves' ophthalmopathy. This chain joins TRBV11-2 and TRBJ2-3; D is unresolved. The CDR3 reads CASSPRLSDGTDTQYF. The CDR3 DNA sequence: TGTGCCAGCAGCCCGCGTTTATCGGACGGCACAGATACGCAGTATTTT.